The present entry profiles one TCR beta chain with its context. Its antigen is not known. These data belong to a study of cytomegalovirus exposure and HLA in healthy donors. The study's findings and limits: Cytomegalovirus status, reportedly, was diagnosed with high specificity and sensitivity by the classifier.

From germline, CDR1 is SGHDN and CDR2 FVKESK. CDR3 size: 15 residues. V lost 5 bases and J lost 6; bases outside the gene matches: 7. 60 Vbeta and 13 Jbeta primers were used in PCR. Authors' methods: There were about 86 million unique TCR beta chains by a later count, and 10 million to 12 million of them were shared. Repertoires were generated with immunoSEQ multiplex PCR, while TCRdb's copy carries only in-frame clones and drops some. That table is the source of V, J and clone size, and D and trimming were worked out from the DNA. The table includes about 200,000 clones, 82% detected once. Sequencing used PBMCs. The clonotype comes from a middle-aged woman in good health and CMV-seronegative. The rearrangement joins TRBV14 to TRBJ1-6, with 7 bases fitting TRBD1. In nucleotides, the CDR3 is TGTGCCAGCAGCGATGGACAGGCCACTAATTCACCCCTCCACTTT. It codes for CASSDGQATNSPLHF.